The source of this T cell receptor beta chain is a study of cytomegalovirus exposure and HLA in healthy donors. In regard to this clone: The target antigen is unknown.

Per the germline V gene, CDR1 is MNHEY and CDR2 is SVGAGI. V lost 0 bases and J 4 bases, leaving 12 bases between the germline ends. The CDR3 sequence is 15 residues long. PCR was performed using 60 Vbeta and 13 Jbeta primers. The protocol was immunoSEQ multiplex PCR, while the TCRdb copy is restricted to in-frame clones and leaves out a portion. The sample yields about 180,000 clones, more than 75% seen once. Study-wide findings and caveats: According to an earlier analysis, most TCR beta V segments yielded productive rearrangements about 87% or about 30% of the time. Reportedly, fewer N-insertions than the approximately 700-donor mean appeared in an Asian-associated ancestry cluster in a later analysis.

The chain combines TRBV6-5 with TRBJ1-2; perhaps TRBD1 as D (6 bases). This receptor was identified in a woman in her 30s in good health and CMV-seropositive. The specimen sequenced was PBMCs. CDR3 bases: TGTGCCAGCAGTTACTCAGGGGGGGAGGCCTATGGCTACACCTTC. Amino acids: CASSYSGGEAYGYTF.